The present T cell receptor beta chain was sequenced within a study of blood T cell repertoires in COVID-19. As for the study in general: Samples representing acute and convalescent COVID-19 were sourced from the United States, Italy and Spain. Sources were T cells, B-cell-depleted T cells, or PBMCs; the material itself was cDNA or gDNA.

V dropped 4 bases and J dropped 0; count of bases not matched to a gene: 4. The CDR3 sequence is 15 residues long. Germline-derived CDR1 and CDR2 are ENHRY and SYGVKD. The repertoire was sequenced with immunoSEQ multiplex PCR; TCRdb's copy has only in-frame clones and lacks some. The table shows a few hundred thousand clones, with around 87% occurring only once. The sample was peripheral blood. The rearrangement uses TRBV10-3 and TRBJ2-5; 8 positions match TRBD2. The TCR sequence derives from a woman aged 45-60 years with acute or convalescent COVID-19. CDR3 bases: TGTGCCATCAGTGGGCGGGGGGAAAACCAAGAGACCCAGTACTTC. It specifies CAISGRGENQETQYF.